The text below deals with one TCR beta chain. As yet, its antigen is unknown. Clones were read by immunoSEQ multiplex PCR, and TCRdb kept only the in-frame ones, dropping some. The sample has 15,000 to 20,000 clones; around 60% are singletons. The data are from a study of OX40 agonist ivuxolimab in advanced cancers. At the level of the study: Allowance was made for prior anti-PD-1, anti-PD-L1 or anti-CTLA-4 therapy, and roughly 39% had some.

Study-wide points: Clonal expansion by week 6 occurred in CD4+ and CD8+ blood T cells (at 0.1 to 3.0 mg/kg).

Germline V gene data show CDR1 as LNHDA and CDR2 as SQIVND (reference sequence). Trimming removed 3 bases from V and 2 bases from J; junction bases left unmatched: 9. This CDR3 is 16 amino acids long. The chain joins TRBV19 to TRBJ1-2; 7 bases are shared with TRBD1. The source of this sequence is an adult with an advanced solid tumor such as melanoma, head and neck, liver or kidney cancer. Sequencing was performed on CD4+ or CD8+ T cells sorted from blood, taken in a trial of the OX40 agonist ivuxolimab. DNA of the CDR3: TGTGCCAGTAGTATCAAGGTTCACAGGGGAAACTATGGCTACACCTTC. Translating gives CASSIKVHRGNYGYTF.